This T cell receptor beta chain was captured in a study of T-cell reconstitution after alpha-beta-depleted transplantation in children. V lost 4 bases to trimming and J lost 3 bases, with 7 bases between them. This CDR3 is 13 amino acids long. Germline V gene data show CDR1 as ENHRY and CDR2 as SYGVKD. This clonotype was seen more than once but under ten times. Its antigen is undetermined. Study results and limitations: Expanded graft clones, several hundred of them, were reportedly the source of alpha-beta T cells about two months after transplant. The origin of high day-60 TCRbeta diversity in some patients lay in surviving recipient T cells and thymic progenitors.

The library targeted TCRbeta and was prepared with unique molecular identifiers. TCRdb used MiXCR to reprocess the PCR reads, holding one entry per CDR3 protein. Here the sample spans 300,000 to 350,000 distinct CDR3 sequences, 15% to 20% being singletons. The chain recombines TRBV10-3 with TRBJ2-1, with a weak D call TRBD2 (5 bases). Specimen: PBMCs, mostly from graft donor cells, collected 360 days after TCRalphabeta/CD19-depleted stem cell transplant. This clonotype originated in a male patient aged 2-15 years who had a stem cell transplant for acute lymphoblastic leukemia, so the T cells may come from the graft donor. This CDR3 is CAISVEGYNEQFF. The CDR3 coding sequence is TGTGCCATCAGTGTCGAGGGCTACAATGAGCAGTTCTTC.